The 21 T cell receptor beta chains in this list originate from one sample, sequenced in a study of blood T cell repertoires in COVID-19 (dated by TCRdb to between 2020 and 2021). Libraries came from the immunoSEQ multiplex PCR assay. TCRdb re-hosts the immuneACCESS table, in-frame sequences only. Its copies lack some clones; in the studies checked, an unresolved V gene accounts for under half of them, and the cause for the rest is not known. The sample includes around 94,000 clones, with around nine tenths observed a single time. The ten biggest clones cover about 3% of the sample. Material: peripheral blood. These receptors all come from a middle-aged man with active or convalescent COVID-19.

This chain joins TRBV7-2 and TRBJ2-5; TRBD2 aligns across 10 bases. The CDR3 totals 16 residues. V shed 4 bases and J 2 bases; nucleotides not matched to a gene: 7. Germline loops: CDR1 SGHTA, CDR2 FQGNSA. In DNA form, the CDR3 reads TGTGCCAGCAGCTACCTAGCGGGGGACCGACAAGAGACCCAGTACTTC. As protein: CASSYLAGDRQETQYF. Full variable domain (remainder filled in from reference TRBV7-2 and TRBJ2-5): GAGVSQSPSNKVTEKGKDVELRCDPISGHTALYWYRQSLGQGLEFLIYFQGNSAPDKSGLPSDRFSAERTGGSVSTLTIQRTQQEDSAVYLCASSYLAGDRQETQYFGPGTRLLVL.

The V call is TRBV18, the J call TRBJ1-4; D gene uncertain. From germline, CDR1 is KGHSH and CDR2 LQKENI. Trimming shortened V by 6 bases and J by 7 bases, and 12 bases separated the two germline ends. The CDR3 contains 13 residues. CDR3 sequence reads: CASSPTETEKLFF. The CDR3 nucleotides read TGTGCCAGCTCGCCCACAGAGACTGAAAAACTGTTTTTT. Full variable domain (remainder filled in from reference TRBV18 and TRBJ1-4): NAGVMQNPRHLVRRRGQEARLRCSPMKGHSHVYWYRQLPEEGLKFMVYLQKENIIDESGMPKERFSAEFPKEGPSILRIQQVVRGDSAAYFCASSPTETEKLFFGSGTQLSVL.

This clone has more than one count but fewer than ten. The CDR3 DNA reads TGTGCCAGTAGTATGGCCAGGGCCCCAGATACGCAGTATTTT. It codes for CASSMARAPDTQYF. This chain joins TRBV19 and TRBJ2-3; D might be TRBD1 (5 bases). V was shortened by 3 bases and J by 4 bases, with 11 bases between the two germline ends. CDR1 is LNHDA, CDR2 SQIVND, per germline (reference sequence). The CDR3 length is 14 residues.

This clone was seen a single time. The chain carries TRBV9 and TRBJ2-3, with 12 bases fitting TRBD2. CDR3 size: 17 residues. The germline V gene has CDR1 SGDLS and CDR2 YYNGEE. V lost 0 bases and J lost 4; bases outside the gene matches: 6. CDR3 sequence reads: CASSVDGTSGFADTQYF. CDR3 bases: TGTGCCAGCAGCGTAGACGGGACTAGCGGGTTCGCAGATACGCAGTATTTT.

The gene calls are TRBV11-1 and TRBJ2-2; D gene uncertain. Germline V lookup: CDR1 SGHAT, CDR2 FQDESV (reference sequence). V gave up 2 bases and J gave up 2 bases, with 9 bases separating them. This CDR3 contains 15 residues. The CDR3 DNA reads TGTGCCAGCAGCTTACAAGGAGTCAACACCGGGGAGCTGTTTTTT. Amino acid sequence: CASSLQGVNTGELFF.

V and J are TRBV14 and TRBJ2-7, with a possible D match to TRBD1 (6 bases). V dropped 6 bases and J dropped 1 base, with 16 bases sitting between them. The CDR3 is made up of 15 amino acids. Per the germline V gene, CDR1 is SGHDN and CDR2 is FVKESK. The CDR3 bases are TGTGCCAGCAGGGGTTCGGGACATAAGTCCTACGAGCAGTACTTC. It translates to CASRGSGHKSYEQYF.

The chain joins TRBV6-2 or TRBV6-3 to TRBJ2-1; D is uncertain. With 6 bases removed from V and 4 bases from J, the gap between germline ends came to 16 bases. The CDR3 contains 15 residues. The germline V gene encodes CDR1 MNHEY and CDR2 SVGEGT. CDR3 amino acids: CASSQTVELYNEQFF. CDR3 nucleotides: TGTGCCAGCAGCCAAACGGTAGAACTTTACAATGAGCAGTTCTTC.

V and J are TRBV5-1 and TRBJ1-3; D not resolved. The V and J ends lost 1 base and 4 bases respectively, with 9 bases between them. Germline CDR1 and CDR2: SGHRS and YFSETQ. CDR3 length equals 14 residues. The chain's CDR3 is CASSLTAGGNTIYF. The CDR3 DNA sequence: TGCGCCAGCAGCTTGACCGCCGGGGGAAACACCATATATTTT.

This chain links TRBV5-1 with TRBJ2-2; 7 bases are shared with TRBD1. The CDR3 extends over 15 amino acids. Looked up from germline, CDR1 is SGHRS and CDR2 is YFSETQ. Trimming removed 5 bases from V and 5 bases from J; junction bases left unmatched: 9. The CDR3 region is CASRPGTVRTGELFF. DNA for the CDR3: TGCGCCAGCAGGCCCGGGACAGTCAGAACCGGGGAGCTGTTTTTT. The whole variable domain, filled in from reference TRBV5-1 and TRBJ2-2, reads KAGVTQTPRYLIKTRGQQVTLSCSPISGHRSVSWYQQTPGQGLQFLFEYFSETQRNKGNFPGRFSGRQFSNSRSEMNVSTLELGDSALYLCASRPGTVRTGELFFGEGSRLTVL.

V usage is TRBV18 and J usage is TRBJ1-1, with D possibly TRBD1 on 6 matching bases. Between the trimmed V and J ends, which lost 6 bases and 1 base, there was a span of 12 bases. Germline CDR1 and CDR2: KGHSH and LQKENI. The length of the CDR3 is 14 residues. The chain's CDR3 is CASSSSRGNTEAFF. DNA of the CDR3: TGTGCCAGCTCGTCGAGCAGGGGGAACACTGAAGCTTTCTTT.

The chain has TRBV5-1 and TRBJ1-3; D is unclear. Germline V CDR1 and CDR2: SGHRS, YFSETQ. Trimming shortened V by 1 base and J by 4 bases, and 12 bases separated the two germline ends. This CDR3 is built from 15 residues. CDR3 DNA sequence: TGCGCCAGCAGCTTGTCGTCGGGAACGGGAAACACCATATATTTT. It is translated as CASSLSSGTGNTIYF.

The rearrangement uses TRBV5-5 and TRBJ1-1, with D uncertain. The V end was cut by 0 bases, the J end by 2 bases, with 8 bases between. Germline values: CDR1 SGHKS, CDR2 YYEKEE (reference sequence). The length of the CDR3 is 14 residues. CDR3 region: CASSLGLINTEAFF. CDR3 coding DNA: TGTGCCAGCAGCTTGGGGCTGATCAACACTGAAGCTTTCTTT.

The CDR3 sequence: CASSHERGRNEQFF. DNA of the CDR3: TGCGCCAGCAGCCATGAGCGGGGGCGTAATGAGCAGTTCTTC. The chain employs TRBV4-1 and TRBJ2-1; 8 bases are a match to TRBD2. Germline V gene sequence: CDR1 MGHRA, CDR2 YSYEKL. V shed 3 bases and J 7 bases; nucleotides not matched to a gene: 5. This CDR3 is 14 amino acids long.

The count of this clone is one. The chain links TRBV3-1 (or the pseudogene TRBV3-2) to TRBJ2-3, with 12 bases that match TRBD2. Germline CDR1 is LGHDT and CDR2 is YNNKEL (reference sequence). The ends lost 4 bases at V and 8 bases at J; junction bases unmatched: 4. The CDR3 length is 14 residues. CDR3 in DNA: TGTGCCAGCAGCCCTAGCGGGGGGGCTGGTACGCAGTATTTT. Translating it yields CASSPSGGAGTQYF.

This chain uses TRBV7-9 with TRBJ1-4; D gene unclear. Trimming took 1 base from V and 8 from J, leaving 8 bases between them. This CDR3 spans 13 amino acids. From germline, CDR1 is SEHNR and CDR2 FQNEAQ (reference sequence). The CDR3 sequence is CASSLEAREKLFF. The DNA for the CDR3 is TGTGCCAGCAGCTTAGAGGCTAGGGAAAAACTGTTTTTT.

The chain employs TRBV6-5 and TRBJ2-4; 7 bases match TRBD1. The CDR3 length is 13 residues. Germline V lookup: CDR1 MNHEY, CDR2 SVGAGI. Trimming cost V 2 bases and J 8 bases; bases outside gene matches: 3. In DNA, the CDR3 is TGTGCCAGCAGTTACACCGGACAGGACATTCAGTACTTC. It is translated as CASSYTGQDIQYF.

This chain uses TRBV4-1 with TRBJ2-5, with TRBD2 as a possible D gene (7 bases). This CDR3 contains 17 residues. Trimming left V 0 bases short and J 7 bases short, with 21 bases between. Germline-derived CDR1 and CDR2 are MGHRA and YSYEKL. Here the CDR3 DNA reads TGCGCCAGCAGCCAAGATGTTGGGGGGGCATCTGGTTGGACCCAGTACTTC. Its translation: CASSQDVGGASGWTQYF.

The V call is TRBV28, the J call TRBJ1-5; D is possibly TRBD1 (5 bases). Germline lookup yields CDR1 MDHEN and CDR2 SYDVKM. The V end lost 6 bases, the J end lost 3 bases, and 9 bases lay between the germline ends. This CDR3 region has 13 residues. The CDR3 DNA sequence: TGTGCCAGCAGGGAGGGGTACAATCAGCCCCAGCATTTT. Translated: CASREGYNQPQHF. Full variable domain (remainder filled in from reference TRBV28 and TRBJ1-5): DVKVTQSSRYLVKRTGEKVFLECVQDMDHENMFWYRQDPGLGLRLIYFSYDVKMKEKGDIPEGYSVSREKKERFSLILESASTNQTSMYLCASREGYNQPQHFGDGTRLSIL.

J is TRBJ2-7 and V is TRBV7-6; 9 positions match TRBD1. Germline V gene data show CDR1 as SGHVS and CDR2 as FNYEAQ. Losses at the gene ends were 6 bases for V and 6 bases for J; bases not matched to a gene: 12. The CDR3 is made up of 15 amino acids. The CDR3 reads CASSRTRDRVAEQYF. The CDR3 DNA reads TGTGCCAGCAGTCGAACACGGGACAGGGTGGCCGAGCAGTACTTC.

This chain joins TRBV14 and TRBJ1-2; 7 nucleotides line up with TRBD1. Germline loops: CDR1 SGHDN, CDR2 FVKESK. The V and J ends lost 3 bases and 8 bases, in that order; junction bases with no gene match: 12. The CDR3 totals 15 residues. CDR3 region: CASSHRRQGMWGYTF. In DNA, the CDR3 is TGTGCCAGCAGCCACCGGAGACAGGGAATGTGGGGCTACACCTTC.

This clone was observed once. The rearrangement links TRBV14 to TRBJ2-5; the match to TRBD1 covers 7 bases. The trim removed 5 bases at V and 3 bases at J, leaving 6 bases unmatched. The germline CDR1 and CDR2 sequences are SGHDN and FVKESK. The CDR3 is 14 residues long. The CDR3 spells CASSTKDRKETQYF. CDR3 sequence (DNA): TGTGCCAGCAGCACGAAGGACAGGAAAGAGACCCAGTACTTC. The whole variable domain, filled in from reference TRBV14 and TRBJ2-5, reads EAGVTQFPSHSVIEKGQTVTLRCDPISGHDNLYWYRRVMGKEIKFLLHFVKESKQDESGMPNNRFLAERTGGTYSTLKVQPAELEDSGVYFCASSTKDRKETQYFGPGTRLLVL.